Below are 14 T cell receptor beta chains sequenced from a single sample in a study of T cell responses to AZD1222 COVID-19 vaccine. Profiling relied on immunoSEQ multiplex PCR, and the TCRdb table lists in-frame clones only, not all of them. In the table there are roughly 150,000 clones, roughly 92% of which are singletons. Material: peripheral blood, obtained on day 0 of AZD1222 vaccination. The receptors were sampled from an adult in good health.

The chain uses TRBV7-9 and TRBJ2-1, with 10 positions matching TRBD2. The CDR3 contains 15 residues. Unmatched junction bases numbered 9, after V lost 5 bases and J lost 8 bases. Per germline, CDR1 SEHNR and CDR2 FQNEAQ (reference sequence). The CDR3 protein is CASSASGSGFDEQFF. The CDR3 DNA is TGTGCCAGCAGCGCTAGCGGGAGTGGTTTCGATGAGCAGTTCTTC.

The chain uses TRBV4-3 and TRBJ2-5; 10 bases line up with TRBD1. The length of the CDR3 is 14 residues. The V and J ends lost 5 bases and 5 bases, in that order; junction bases with no gene match: 5. Per the germline V gene, CDR1 is LGHNA and CDR2 is YSLEER. The CDR3, as DNA: TGCGCCAGCAGCGACGACAGGGGGCGGGAGACCCAGTACTTC. Translating it yields CASSDDRGRETQYF.

J is TRBJ2-6 and V is TRBV5-1; no clear D gene. Trimming stripped 0 bases from V and 0 bases from J, with 7 bases between. CDR1 is SGHRS, CDR2 YFSETQ, per germline. The CDR3 is made up of 16 amino acids. The CDR3, as DNA: TGCGCCAGCAGCTTGGAAGGCCTCTCTGGGGCCAACGTCCTGACTTTC. As protein: CASSLEGLSGANVLTF.

V and J are TRBV12-5 and TRBJ2-3, with D uncertain. V was clipped by 3 bases and J by 0 bases, with 4 bases between them. The CDR3 covers 13 residues. Germline CDR1 reads LGHNT; CDR2 reads FRNRAP. CDR3 sequence reads: CASGFQSTDTQYF. Written as DNA, the CDR3 is TGTGCTAGTGGTTTCCAGAGCACAGATACGCAGTATTTT.

The chain uses TRBV7-9 and TRBJ1-1, with D tentatively TRBD1 (6 bases). The CDR3 sequence is 12 residues long. Trimming left V 5 bases short and J 8 bases short, with 12 bases between. Germline CDR1 reads SEHNR; CDR2 reads FQNEAQ (reference sequence). CDR3 coding DNA: TGTGCCAGCAGCATAGGGGGGATGGAAGCTTTCTTT. Translating it yields CASSIGGMEAFF.

The V gene is TRBV29-1, the J gene TRBJ1-2; 7 nucleotides match TRBD1. V lost 2 bases, J lost 4 bases, and 4 bases stayed unmatched. Germline CDR1 SQVTM, CDR2 ANQGSEA. This CDR3 spans 13 amino acids. This CDR3 reads CSVELGTAYGYTF. The CDR3 region has the DNA TGCAGCGTTGAACTCGGGACAGCCTATGGCTACACCTTC.

The rearrangement uses TRBV6-2 or TRBV6-3 and TRBJ2-3, with 8 bases aligning to TRBD2. Germline V gene data show CDR1 as MNHEY and CDR2 as SVGEGT. CDR3 length equals 17 residues. With V trimmed by 0 bases and J by 3 bases, 8 bases remained unmatched. The CDR3 loop reads CASSYSGREEGTDTQYF. CDR3 in DNA: TGTGCCAGCAGTTACTCGGGGCGGGAGGAGGGAACAGATACGCAGTATTTT.

This chain uses TRBV6-5 with TRBJ2-5; D is perhaps TRBD1 (5 bases). Germline-derived CDR1 and CDR2 are MNHEY and SVGAGI. V shed 10 bases and J shed 5 bases, with 17 bases lying between them. The CDR3 totals 13 residues. DNA for the CDR3: TGTGCCACCGCTCATGGGGCCGGGGAGACCCAGTACTTC. Residues: CATAHGAGETQYF.

The V call is TRBV3-1 (or the pseudogene TRBV3-2), the J call TRBJ1-2; TRBD1 matches at 7 bases. The CDR3 sequence is 14 residues long. V lost 3 bases, J lost 2 bases, and 3 bases stayed unmatched. Germline CDR1 and CDR2: LGHDT and YNNKEL (reference sequence). CDR3 in DNA: TGTGCCAGCAGCCATGGACAGGCCAACTATGGCTACACCTTC. It translates to CASSHGQANYGYTF.

This chain links TRBV6-4 with TRBJ2-1; D remains ambiguous. There are 12 residues in the CDR3. V lost 2 bases and J lost 15, with 14 bases in between. Germline V gene lookup returns CDR1 MRHNA and CDR2 SNTAGT. CDR3 coding DNA: TGTGCCAGCAGTGACGGCGATAGAAAGGCGTTCTTC. It translates to CASSDGDRKAFF.

J is TRBJ2-4 and V is TRBV10-1, with a weak D call TRBD1 (8 bases). V was clipped by 2 bases and J by 3 bases, with 17 bases between them. There are 17 residues in the CDR3. Germline loops: CDR1 WNHNN, CDR2 SYGVQD (reference sequence). In nucleotides, the CDR3 is TGCGCCAGCAGTGAGCCGGGGGGACAGGTTCTCAAAAACATTCAGTACTTC. This codes for CASSEPGGQVLKNIQYF.

V and J are TRBV4-1 and TRBJ1-2; D unresolved. Germline lookup yields CDR1 MGHRA and CDR2 YSYEKL. The CDR3 is 15 residues long. V dropped 0 bases and J dropped 5 bases, with 13 bases sitting between them. The CDR3 nucleotides read TGCGCCAGCAGCCAAGAAATCACCCGGAGATATGGCTACACCTTC. Translating gives CASSQEITRRYGYTF.

The J gene is TRBJ2-5, the V gene TRBV28, with 7 bases lining up with TRBD2. The CDR3 runs to 16 residues. The germline V gene encodes CDR1 MDHEN and CDR2 SYDVKM. The junction had 14 bases not matched to a gene; V was cut back by 6 bases and J by 4 bases. In DNA, the CDR3 is TGTGCCAGCAGCACCCGCGGGGGAGATTTGAGAGAGACCCAGTACTTC. Translation: CASSTRGGDLRETQYF.

The V call is TRBV7-9, the J call TRBJ2-7; the match to TRBD1 covers 9 bases. The trim removed 7 bases at V and 6 bases at J, leaving 7 bases unmatched. CDR3 length equals 13 residues. Per the germline V gene, CDR1 is SEHNR and CDR2 is FQNEAQ (reference sequence). CDR3 DNA: TGTGCCAGCATGACAGGGGGTGTCCGCGAGCAGTACTTC. This codes for CASMTGGVREQYF. Complete variable domain (other parts from reference TRBV7-9 and TRBJ2-7): DTGVSQNPRHKITKRGQNVTFRCDPISEHNRLYWYRQTLGQGPEFLTYFQNEAQLEKSRLLSDRFSAERPKGSFSTLEIQRTEQGDSAMYLCASMTGGVREQYFGPGTRLTVT.